The text below deals with one T cell receptor beta chain. The germline CDR1 and CDR2 sequences are MDHEN and SYDVKM. V was clipped by 7 bases and J by 5 bases; unmatched bases: 16. This CDR3 is built from 17 residues. These data are taken from a study of blood T cell repertoires in COVID-19. Assay used: immunoSEQ multiplex PCR; TCRdb lists only in-frame clones, some missing. Altogether some 150,000 clones are present, 85% to 90% being singletons, with the ten largest covering under 3.5%. Input material: peripheral blood. This chain uses TRBV28 with TRBJ1-5; 8 positions agree with TRBD1. The TCR sequence derives from a woman aged 55-69 years with active COVID-19. CDR3 nucleotide sequence: TGTGCCAGCAAGATGGGGCAGGGGGCTATTACCTATCAGCCCCAGCATTTT. Translation: CASKMGQGAITYQPQHF.